This T cell receptor beta chain was identified in a study of shared clonotypes between healthy human individuals. The assay was immunoSEQ multiplex PCR, and TCRdb's table has in-frame clones only and misses some. The table has around 1.4 million clones, about 98.5% seen once. This clone appeared a single time. CDR1 and CDR2 from the germline V gene are SGHDT and YYEEEE. CDR3 length: 16 residues. V lost 4 bases and J lost 7, with 20 bases in between. The source is a man aged 25-40 years in good health. Sequencing was performed on naive CD4+ T cells sorted from blood. Subset: CD45RA+ positively selected. The V and J genes are TRBV5-6 and TRBJ1-4; tentative D call: TRBD1 (5 bases). The CDR3 loop reads CASSPAGTGKAEKLFF. The CDR3 region has the DNA TGTGCCAGCAGCCCGGCGGGGACTGGGAAGGCTGAAAAACTGTTTTTT.